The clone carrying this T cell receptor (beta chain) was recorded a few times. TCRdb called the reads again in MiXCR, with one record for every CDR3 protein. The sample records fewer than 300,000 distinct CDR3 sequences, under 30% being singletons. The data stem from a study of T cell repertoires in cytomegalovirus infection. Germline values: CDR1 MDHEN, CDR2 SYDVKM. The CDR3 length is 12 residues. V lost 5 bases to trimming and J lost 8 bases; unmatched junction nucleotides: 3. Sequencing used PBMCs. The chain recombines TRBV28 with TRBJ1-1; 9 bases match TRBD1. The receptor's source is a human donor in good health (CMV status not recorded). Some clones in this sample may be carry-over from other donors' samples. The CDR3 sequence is CASSRQGGEAFF. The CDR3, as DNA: TGTGCCAGCAGTCGACAGGGGGGAGAAGCTTTCTTT.